This paragraph reports one T cell receptor beta chain. The data are from a study of high-grade serous ovarian cancer treatment subgroups. Clones were read by immunoSEQ multiplex PCR, and TCRdb kept only the in-frame ones, dropping some. The sample gives around 37,000 clones, 79% of which show up once; 3.1% is in the top ten. Tumor samples were taken before definitive surgery or chemotherapy. CDR3 size: 16 residues. Unmatched junction bases numbered 7, after V lost 5 bases and J lost 2 bases. Germline V gives CDR1 LGHNA, CDR2 YNFKEQ. The clonotype originates from a human donor with high-grade serous ovarian cancer. The V and J genes are TRBV4-2 and TRBJ2-3; TRBD2 matches 10 bases. Sequencing used tumor tissue. This CDR3 is CASSNRTSGNTDTQYF. For the CDR3, the DNA is TGTGCCAGCAGCAACCGGACTAGCGGCAACACAGATACGCAGTATTTT.